The 8 T cell receptor beta chains presented below share a single source sample, sequenced in a study of shared clonotypes between healthy human individuals. Naive CD8 cells were CD45RO-negative, positively selected for CCR7, excluding terminally differentiated effector memory CD45RA+ cells. Some clones are missing from TCRdb's copy, which holds only in-frame ones; the method was immunoSEQ multiplex PCR. Of about 2.2 million clones in the sample, about 92% were seen once. The sequenced sample consisted of naive CD8+ T cells from PBMCs. The receptors come from a man between 18 and 35 years old in good health. Some clones in this sample may be carry-over from other donors' samples.

A single count supports this clone. The chain is built from TRBV4-1 and TRBJ1-2, with a possible D match to TRBD1 (5 bases). V dropped 1 base and J dropped 4 bases, with 7 bases sitting between them. Germline V gene lookup returns CDR1 MGHRA and CDR2 YSYEKL. There are 13 residues in the CDR3. The CDR3 loop reads CASSQGDFYGYTF. The CDR3 nucleotides are TGCGCCAGCAGCCAAGGGGACTTCTATGGCTACACCTTC.

This clone was observed a single time. This chain joins TRBV7-9 and TRBJ2-3; no clear D. This CDR3 contains 17 residues. Trimming took 9 bases from V and 1 from J, leaving 23 bases between them. CDR1 SEHNR and CDR2 FQNEAQ come from the germline V gene (reference sequence). The CDR3 is CASGKHDGVSRTDTQYF. CDR3 bases: TGTGCCAGTGGAAAGCATGATGGAGTTTCGCGCACAGATACGCAGTATTTT. The whole variable domain, filled in from reference TRBV7-9 and TRBJ2-3, reads DTGVSQNPRHKITKRGQNVTFRCDPISEHNRLYWYRQTLGQGPEFLTYFQNEAQLEKSRLLSDRFSAERPKGSFSTLEIQRTEQGDSAMYLCASGKHDGVSRTDTQYFGPGTRLTVL.

The chain joins TRBV4-1 to TRBJ2-3; 9 bases align to TRBD2. This CDR3 is built from 17 residues. V lost 2 bases to trimming and J lost 6 bases; unmatched junction nucleotides: 12. The germline CDR1 and CDR2 sequences are MGHRA and YSYEKL. CDR3: CASSQITAGGPRDTQYF. The CDR3 DNA sequence: TGCGCCAGCAGCCAAATTACCGCGGGAGGGCCAAGGGATACGCAGTATTTT.

The chain employs TRBV28 and TRBJ2-6, with D unresolved. V was pared by 2 bases and J by 2 bases, with 7 bases between. Germline values: CDR1 MDHEN, CDR2 SYDVKM. The CDR3 sequence is 15 residues long. In DNA form, the CDR3 reads TGTGCCAGCAGTTTAGCAAGGGCTGGGGCCAACGTCCTGACTTTC. This translates into CASSLARAGANVLTF.

The chain recombines TRBV6-5 with TRBJ1-2; 10 nucleotides match TRBD1. The CDR3 consists of 12 residues. Germline lookup yields CDR1 MNHEY and CDR2 SVGAGI. V lost 5 bases and J lost 8; bases outside the gene matches: 2. CDR3 DNA sequence: TGTGCCAGCAGTGGGACAGGGGTCGGCTACACCTTC. Translation: CASSGTGVGYTF.

A remark on this clone: Within the sample, other DNA sequences also encode this same CDR3. V is TRBV14 and J is TRBJ2-7, with 10 bases lining up with TRBD2. With V trimmed by 3 bases and J by 3 bases, 5 bases remained unmatched. Germline V gene sequence: CDR1 SGHDN, CDR2 FVKESK. The CDR3 runs to 15 residues. For the CDR3, the DNA is TGTGCCAGCAGCCAGGGCCGGACTAGCGGCTACGAGCAGTACTTC. This codes for CASSQGRTSGYEQYF.

In the case of this clone: Other DNA sequences from this sample encode an identical CDR3 as well. The V gene is TRBV27, the J gene TRBJ2-1; D possibly corresponds to TRBD1 (6 bases). Per germline, CDR1 MNHEY and CDR2 SMNVEV (reference sequence). V lost 5 bases, J lost 6 bases, and 14 bases lay in between. This CDR3 comprises 14 residues. This CDR3 reads CASSPGGRGNEQFF. The CDR3 nucleotides read TGTGCCAGCAGTCCTGGGGGCAGGGGCAATGAGCAGTTCTTC.

The rearrangement links TRBV7-8 to TRBJ2-7; possibly TRBD2 for D (6 bases). This CDR3 contains 15 residues. CDR1 and CDR2 (germline): SGHVS, FQNEAQ. V was shortened by 4 bases and J by 8 bases, with 21 bases between the two germline ends. For the CDR3, the DNA is TGTGCCAGCAGCTACCGGAGGGCTCAGGAATCCCAGCAGTACTTC. Translated: CASSYRRAQESQQYF.